The clone carrying this T cell receptor beta chain turned up a few times. The V end lost 0 bases, the J end lost 1 base, and 5 bases lay between the germline ends. CDR1 is KGHDR and CDR2 is SFDVKD in the germline V gene. This CDR3 region has 14 residues. Unique molecular identifiers were in the cDNA, with template-switch universal primer binding. TCRdb reanalysed the 5' RACE reads using MiXCR and keeps one entry per CDR3 protein. The sample carries 700,000 to 950,000 distinct CDR3 sequences, 10% to 15% recorded once. This sample was included in a study of identical twins. The same sample was also studied in work on yellow fever vaccine responses in identical twins.

J is TRBJ2-5 and V is TRBV24-1, with D unclear. This sequence originates from a woman between 18 and 30 years old in good health. The specimen sequenced was PBMCs. The CDR3 is CATSDLGSQETQYF. DNA of the CDR3: TGTGCCACCAGTGATTTGGGTAGCCAAGAGACCCAGTACTTC.